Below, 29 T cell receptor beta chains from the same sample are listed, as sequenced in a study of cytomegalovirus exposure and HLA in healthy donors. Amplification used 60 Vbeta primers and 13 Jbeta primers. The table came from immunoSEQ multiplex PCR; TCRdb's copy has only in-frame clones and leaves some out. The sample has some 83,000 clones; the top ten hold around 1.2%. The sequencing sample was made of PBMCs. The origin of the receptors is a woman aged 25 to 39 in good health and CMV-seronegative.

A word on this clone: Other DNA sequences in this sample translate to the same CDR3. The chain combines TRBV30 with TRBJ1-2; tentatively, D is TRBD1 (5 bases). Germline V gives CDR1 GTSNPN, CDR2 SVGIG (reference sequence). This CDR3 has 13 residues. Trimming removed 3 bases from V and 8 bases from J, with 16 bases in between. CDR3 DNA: TGTGCCTGGAGGGGCAGGGAGGTGAGAGGCTACACCTTC. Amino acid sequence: CAWRGREVRGYTF.

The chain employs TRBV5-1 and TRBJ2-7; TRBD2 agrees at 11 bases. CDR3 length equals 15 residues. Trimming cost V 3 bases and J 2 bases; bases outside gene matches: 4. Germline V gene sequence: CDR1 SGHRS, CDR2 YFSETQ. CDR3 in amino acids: CASSSGLAETYEQYF. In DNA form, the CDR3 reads TGCGCCAGCAGCTCGGGACTAGCGGAAACCTACGAGCAGTACTTC. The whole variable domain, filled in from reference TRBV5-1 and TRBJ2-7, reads KAGVTQTPRYLIKTRGQQVTLSCSPISGHRSVSWYQQTPGQGLQFLFEYFSETQRNKGNFPGRFSGRQFSNSRSEMNVSTLELGDSALYLCASSSGLAETYEQYFGPGTRLTVT.

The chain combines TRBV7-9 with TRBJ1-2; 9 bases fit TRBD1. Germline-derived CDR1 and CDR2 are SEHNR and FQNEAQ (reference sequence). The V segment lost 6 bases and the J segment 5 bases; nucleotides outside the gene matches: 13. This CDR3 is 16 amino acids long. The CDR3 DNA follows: TGTGCCAGCAGAGCCTGGACAGGGGAGTCCGCTTATGGCTACACCTTC. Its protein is CASRAWTGESAYGYTF.

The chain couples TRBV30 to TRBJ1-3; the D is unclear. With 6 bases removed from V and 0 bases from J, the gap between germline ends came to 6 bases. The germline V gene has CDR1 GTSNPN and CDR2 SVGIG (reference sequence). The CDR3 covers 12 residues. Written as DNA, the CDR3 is TGTGCCTGCGACAACTCTGGAAACACCATATATTTT. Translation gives CACDNSGNTIYF. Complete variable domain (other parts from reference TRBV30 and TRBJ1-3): SQTIHQWPATLVQPVGSPLSLECTVEGTSNPNLYWYRQAAGRGLQLLFYSVGIGQISSEVPQNLSASRPQDRQFILSSKKLLLSDSGFYLCACDNSGNTIYFGEGSWLTVV.

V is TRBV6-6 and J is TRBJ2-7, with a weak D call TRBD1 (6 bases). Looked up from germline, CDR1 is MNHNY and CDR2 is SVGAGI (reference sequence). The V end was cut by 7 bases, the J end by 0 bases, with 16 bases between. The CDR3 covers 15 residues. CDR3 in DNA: TGTGCCAGCACCTCCAGGGGATTTAGCTCCTACGAGCAGTACTTC. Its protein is CASTSRGFSSYEQYF.

CDR3 sequence: CASSPQGPNYNSPLHF. CDR3 DNA sequence: TGTGCCAGCTCACCACAGGGGCCTAACTATAATTCACCCCTCCACTTT. The V call is TRBV18, the J call TRBJ1-6, with a tentative D call TRBD1 (5 bases). The CDR3 spans 16 residues. CDR1 KGHSH and CDR2 LQKENI come from the germline V gene. V shed 1 base and J shed 3 bases, with 10 bases lying between them.

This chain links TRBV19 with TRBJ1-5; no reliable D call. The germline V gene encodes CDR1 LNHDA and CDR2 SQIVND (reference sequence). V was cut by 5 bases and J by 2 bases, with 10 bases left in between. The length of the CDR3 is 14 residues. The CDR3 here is CASSRGFGNQPQHF. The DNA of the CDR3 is TGTGCCAGTAGTCGCGGGTTTGGCAATCAGCCCCAGCATTTT.

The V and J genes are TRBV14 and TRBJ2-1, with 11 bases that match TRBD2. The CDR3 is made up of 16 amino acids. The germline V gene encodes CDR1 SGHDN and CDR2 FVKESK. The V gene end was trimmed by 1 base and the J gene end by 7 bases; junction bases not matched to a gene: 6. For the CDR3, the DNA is TGTGCCAGCAGCCAAGGGCTAGCGGGGGGCCAAAATGAGCAGTTCTTC. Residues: CASSQGLAGGQNEQFF.

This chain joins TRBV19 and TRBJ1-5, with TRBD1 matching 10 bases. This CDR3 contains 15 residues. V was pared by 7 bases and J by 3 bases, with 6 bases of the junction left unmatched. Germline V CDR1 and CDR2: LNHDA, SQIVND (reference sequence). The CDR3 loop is CASKDGTGVNQPQHF. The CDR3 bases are TGTGCCAGTAAGGACGGGACAGGGGTCAATCAGCCCCAGCATTTT. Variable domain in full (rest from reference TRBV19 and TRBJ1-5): DGGITQSPKYLFRKEGQNVTLSCEQNLNHDAMYWYRQDPGQGLRLIYYSQIVNDFQKGDIAEGYSVSREKKESFPLTVTSAQKNPTAFYLCASKDGTGVNQPQHFGDGTRLSIL.

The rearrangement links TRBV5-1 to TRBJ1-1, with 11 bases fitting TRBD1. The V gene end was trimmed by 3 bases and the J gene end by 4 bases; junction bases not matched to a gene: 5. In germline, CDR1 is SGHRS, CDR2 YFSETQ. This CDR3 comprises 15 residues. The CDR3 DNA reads TGCGCCAGCAGCTGGGGTGGACAGGGGGCCACTGAAGCTTTCTTT. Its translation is CASSWGGQGATEAFF.

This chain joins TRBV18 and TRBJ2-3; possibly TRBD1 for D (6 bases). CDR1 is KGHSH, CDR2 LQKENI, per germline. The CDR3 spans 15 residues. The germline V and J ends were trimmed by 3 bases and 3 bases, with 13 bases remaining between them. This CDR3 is CASSPKGVGTDTQYF. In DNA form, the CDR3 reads TGTGCCAGCTCACCCAAGGGGGTCGGTACAGATACGCAGTATTTT.

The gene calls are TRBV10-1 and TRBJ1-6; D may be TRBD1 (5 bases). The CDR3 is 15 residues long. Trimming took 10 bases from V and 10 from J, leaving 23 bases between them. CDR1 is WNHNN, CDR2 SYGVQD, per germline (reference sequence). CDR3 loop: CATPRRDPRYSPLHF. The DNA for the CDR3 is TGCGCCACCCCGAGGAGGGACCCTAGGTACTCACCCCTCCACTTT.

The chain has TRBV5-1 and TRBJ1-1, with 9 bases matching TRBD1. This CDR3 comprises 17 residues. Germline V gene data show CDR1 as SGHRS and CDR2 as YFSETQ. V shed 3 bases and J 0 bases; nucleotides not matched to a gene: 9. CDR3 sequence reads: CASSSTGTGLVNTEAFF. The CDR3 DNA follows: TGCGCCAGCAGCTCCACCGGGACAGGGTTGGTGAACACTGAAGCTTTCTTT.

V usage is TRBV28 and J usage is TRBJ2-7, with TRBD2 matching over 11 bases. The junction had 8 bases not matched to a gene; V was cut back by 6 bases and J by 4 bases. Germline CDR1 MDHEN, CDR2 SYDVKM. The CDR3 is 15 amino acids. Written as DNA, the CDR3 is TGTGCCAGCAGATATAGCGGGAGGGCCGGGTACGAGCAGTACTTC. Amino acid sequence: CASRYSGRAGYEQYF.

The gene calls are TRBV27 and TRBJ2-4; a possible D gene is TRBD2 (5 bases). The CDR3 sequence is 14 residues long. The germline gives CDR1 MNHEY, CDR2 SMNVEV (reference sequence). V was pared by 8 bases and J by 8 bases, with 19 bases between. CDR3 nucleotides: TGTGCCAGCGCGAGCGTTAAGCCCGGGGACATTCAGTACTTC. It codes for CASASVKPGDIQYF.

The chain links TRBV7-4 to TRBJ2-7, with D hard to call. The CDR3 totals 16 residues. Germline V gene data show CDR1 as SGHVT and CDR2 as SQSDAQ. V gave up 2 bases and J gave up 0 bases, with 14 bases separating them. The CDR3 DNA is TGTGCCAGCAGCTTACGAACCAGCGAAACCTCCTACGAGCAGTACTTC. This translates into CASSLRTSETSYEQYF.

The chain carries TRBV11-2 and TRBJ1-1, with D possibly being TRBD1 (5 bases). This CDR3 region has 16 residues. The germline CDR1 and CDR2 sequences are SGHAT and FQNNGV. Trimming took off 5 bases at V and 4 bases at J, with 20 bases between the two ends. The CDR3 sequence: CASSPGRANWGTEAFF. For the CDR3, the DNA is TGTGCCAGCAGCCCTGGCAGGGCCAACTGGGGCACTGAAGCTTTCTTT. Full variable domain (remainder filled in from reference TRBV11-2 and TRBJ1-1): EAGVAQSPRYKIIEKRQSVAFWCNPISGHATLYWYQQILGQGPKLLIQFQNNGVVDDSQLPKDRFSAERLKGVDSTLKIQPAKLEDSAVYLCASSPGRANWGTEAFFGQGTRLTVV.

CDR3 DNA sequence: TGTGCCATCAGCAGGAAGAACACTGAAGCTTTCTTT. Translated, it gives CAISRKNTEAFF. The rearrangement links TRBV10-3 to TRBJ1-1, with D unresolved. The germline V gene encodes CDR1 ENHRY and CDR2 SYGVKD. V was clipped by 6 bases and J by 1 base, with 6 bases between them. The CDR3 contains 12 residues.

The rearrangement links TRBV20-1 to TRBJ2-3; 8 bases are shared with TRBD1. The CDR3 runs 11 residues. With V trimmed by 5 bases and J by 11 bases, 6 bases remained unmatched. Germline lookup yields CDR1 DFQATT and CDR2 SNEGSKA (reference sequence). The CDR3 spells CSARTGPKQYF. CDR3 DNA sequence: TGCAGTGCTCGGACAGGGCCTAAGCAGTATTTT.

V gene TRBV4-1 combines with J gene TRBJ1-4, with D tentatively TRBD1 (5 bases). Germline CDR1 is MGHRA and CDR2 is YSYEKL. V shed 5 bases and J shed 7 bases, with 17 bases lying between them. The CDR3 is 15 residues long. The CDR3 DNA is TGCGCCAGCAGCAACAGACAGTCGGGGGGTGAAAAACTGTTTTTT. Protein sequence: CASSNRQSGGEKLFF.

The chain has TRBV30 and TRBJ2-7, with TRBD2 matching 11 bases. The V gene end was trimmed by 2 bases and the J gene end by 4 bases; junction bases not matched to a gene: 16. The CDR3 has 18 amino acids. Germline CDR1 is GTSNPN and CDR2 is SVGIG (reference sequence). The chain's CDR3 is CAWSPGTSGPRDIYEQYF. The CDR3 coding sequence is TGTGCCTGGAGTCCCGGGACTAGCGGCCCGAGGGACATTTACGAGCAGTACTTC.

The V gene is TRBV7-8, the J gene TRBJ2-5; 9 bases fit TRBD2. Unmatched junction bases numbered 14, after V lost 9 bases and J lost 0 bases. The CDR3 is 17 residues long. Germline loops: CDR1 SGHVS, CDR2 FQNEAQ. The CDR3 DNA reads TGTGCCAGTAGCAGGGCTAGCGGGACTATGTACCAAGAGACCCAGTACTTC. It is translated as CASSRASGTMYQETQYF. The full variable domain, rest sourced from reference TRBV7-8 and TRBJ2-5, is GAGVSQSPRYKVAKRGQDVALRCDPISGHVSLFWYQQALGQGPEFLTYFQNEAQLDKSGLPSDRFFAERPEGSVSTLKIQRTQQEDSAVYLCASSRASGTMYQETQYFGPGTRLLVL.

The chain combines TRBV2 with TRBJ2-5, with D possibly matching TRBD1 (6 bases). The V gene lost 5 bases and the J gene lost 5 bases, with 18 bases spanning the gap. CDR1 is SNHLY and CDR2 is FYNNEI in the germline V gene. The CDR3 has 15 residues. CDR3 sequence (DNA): TGTGCCAGCAGTCGAGGACAGCCCGGGTGGGAGACCCAGTACTTC. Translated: CASSRGQPGWETQYF.

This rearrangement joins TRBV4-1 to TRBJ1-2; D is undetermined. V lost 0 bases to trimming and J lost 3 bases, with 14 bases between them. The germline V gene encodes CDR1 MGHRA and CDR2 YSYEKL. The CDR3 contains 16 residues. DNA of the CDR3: TGCGCCAGCAGCCAAGATCGGGGAGCGACGTACTATGGCTACACCTTC. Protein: CASSQDRGATYYGYTF.

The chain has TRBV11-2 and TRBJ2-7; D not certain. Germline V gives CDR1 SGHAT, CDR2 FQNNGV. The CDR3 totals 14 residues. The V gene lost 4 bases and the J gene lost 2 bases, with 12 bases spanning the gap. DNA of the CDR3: TGTGCCAGCAGCTCGATTCAGGCCACCTACGAGCAGTACTTC. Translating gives CASSSIQATYEQYF.

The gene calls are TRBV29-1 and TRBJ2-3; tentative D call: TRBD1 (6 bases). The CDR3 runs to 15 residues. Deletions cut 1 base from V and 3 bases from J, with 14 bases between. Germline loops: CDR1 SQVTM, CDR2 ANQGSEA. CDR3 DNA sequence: TGCAGCGTTGAAGGACGGGATAGGGGGACAGATACGCAGTATTTT. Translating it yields CSVEGRDRGTDTQYF.

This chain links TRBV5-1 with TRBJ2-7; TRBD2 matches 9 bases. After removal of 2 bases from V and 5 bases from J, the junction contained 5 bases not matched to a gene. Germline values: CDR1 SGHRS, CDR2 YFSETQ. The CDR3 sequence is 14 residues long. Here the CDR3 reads CASSFLAGLNEQYF. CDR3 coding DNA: TGCGCCAGCAGCTTCCTAGCGGGATTAAACGAGCAGTACTTC.

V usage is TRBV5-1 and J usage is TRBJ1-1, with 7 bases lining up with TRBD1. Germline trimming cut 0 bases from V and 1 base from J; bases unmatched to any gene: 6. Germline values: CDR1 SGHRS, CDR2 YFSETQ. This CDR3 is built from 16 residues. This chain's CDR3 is CASSLGWDSRNTEAFF. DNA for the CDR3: TGCGCCAGCAGCTTGGGGTGGGACAGCCGGAACACTGAAGCTTTCTTT.

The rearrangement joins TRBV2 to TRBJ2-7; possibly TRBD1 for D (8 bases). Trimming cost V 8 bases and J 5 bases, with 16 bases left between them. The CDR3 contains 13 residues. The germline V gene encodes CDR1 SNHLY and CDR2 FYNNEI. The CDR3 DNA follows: TGTGCCAGCTCCGGACAGGGAGGGCACGAGCAGTACTTC. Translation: CASSGQGGHEQYF.